One sample yielded the 32 T cell receptor beta chains listed below, sequenced in a study of blood T cell repertoires in COVID-19. The assay was immunoSEQ multiplex PCR, and TCRdb's table has in-frame clones only and misses some. Of roughly 400,000 clones listed, 91% were seen once; the top ten hold around 0.94%. Sequencing was performed on PBMCs or T cells enriched from blood (not recorded which). The receptors originated from a woman between 40 and 55 years old who had been exposed to COVID-19.

The rearrangement links TRBV30 to TRBJ1-1, with D possibly TRBD1 on 6 matching bases. Germline CDR1 is GTSNPN and CDR2 is SVGIG (reference sequence). V was pared by 4 bases and J by 4 bases, with 16 bases between. This CDR3 has 14 amino acids. In DNA, the CDR3 is TGTGCCTGGAAATCGGGACAACTGAGCACTGAAGCTTTCTTT. It codes for CAWKSGQLSTEAFF.

The chain has TRBV19 and TRBJ2-1, with D perhaps matching TRBD2 (6 bases). V dropped 6 bases and J dropped 5 bases, with 17 bases sitting between them. There are 15 residues in the CDR3. The germline gives CDR1 LNHDA, CDR2 SQIVND (reference sequence). CDR3 protein: CASRFRGGTDNEQFF. For the CDR3, the DNA is TGTGCCAGTAGATTTAGAGGAGGGACCGACAATGAGCAGTTCTTC.

V is TRBV19 and J is TRBJ1-2; D unresolved. Germline V CDR1 and CDR2: LNHDA, SQIVND (reference sequence). Trimming stripped 3 bases from V and 8 bases from J, with 13 bases between. CDR3 length equals 13 residues. Written as DNA, the CDR3 is TGTGCCAGTAGTATGGGCAGATCGTGGGGCTACACCTTC. It codes for CASSMGRSWGYTF.

This chain connects TRBV6-6 to TRBJ2-7; 9 nucleotides agree with TRBD1. CDR1 is MNHNY and CDR2 is SVGAGI in the germline V gene (reference sequence). The CDR3 loop spans 14 amino acids. The trim removed 6 bases at V and 4 bases at J, leaving 7 bases unmatched. The CDR3 loop reads CASRETGGGYEQYF. For the CDR3, the DNA is TGTGCCAGCAGAGAGACAGGGGGGGGTTACGAGCAGTACTTC.

V usage is TRBV24-1 and J usage is TRBJ2-1; 8 bases map to TRBD2. Germline V lookup: CDR1 KGHDR, CDR2 SFDVKD. Germline trimming cut 5 bases from V and 8 bases from J; bases unmatched to any gene: 13. There are 16 residues in the CDR3. CDR3: CATSAPGTRVSDEQFF. The DNA of the CDR3 is TGTGCCACCAGTGCTCCCGGGACTAGAGTGAGCGATGAGCAGTTCTTC.

The rearrangement joins TRBV7-8 to TRBJ1-6, with D uncertain. The CDR3 is made up of 17 amino acids. Germline loops: CDR1 SGHVS, CDR2 FQNEAQ. V gave up 0 bases and J gave up 7 bases, with 16 bases separating them. CDR3 bases: TGTGCCAGCAGCTTAGCCCACGGGTGGAAAGAAAATTCACCCCTCCACTTT. Protein sequence: CASSLAHGWKENSPLHF.

This clone was detected only a few times. This chain links TRBV30 with TRBJ1-4; D remains ambiguous. Germline V gene lookup returns CDR1 GTSNPN and CDR2 SVGIG (reference sequence). This CDR3 spans 17 amino acids. V was shortened by 0 bases and J by 0 bases, with 14 bases between the two germline ends. The CDR3 region has the DNA TGTGCCTGGAGTGTAAAAGGATTAGGAGCAACTAATGAAAAACTGTTTTTT. Amino acids: CAWSVKGLGATNEKLFF.

V is TRBV30 and J is TRBJ1-3, with 9 bases fitting TRBD1. The CDR3 runs to 15 residues. Germline V gene lookup returns CDR1 GTSNPN and CDR2 SVGIG (reference sequence). J was trimmed by 3 bases and V by 4 bases; bases with no gene match: 7. CDR3 bases: TGTGCCTGGAACTATGGACAGGGGTTTGGAAACACCATATATTTT. It is translated as CAWNYGQGFGNTIYF.

The chain is built from TRBV5-1 and TRBJ2-3, with a possible D match to TRBD2 (5 bases). Looked up from germline, CDR1 is SGHRS and CDR2 is YFSETQ. The CDR3 loop spans 15 amino acids. Trimming took off 0 bases at V and 4 bases at J, with 12 bases between the two ends. CDR3 coding DNA: TGCGCCAGCAGCTTGGCTTCGGGGTACGCAGATACGCAGTATTTT. This codes for CASSLASGYADTQYF.

V and J are TRBV5-1 and TRBJ2-2, with TRBD1 as a possible D gene (5 bases). This CDR3 has 17 residues. V dropped 3 bases and J dropped 5 bases, with 20 bases sitting between them. Germline loops: CDR1 SGHRS, CDR2 YFSETQ. DNA of the CDR3: TGCGCCAGCAGCTCATCCCGAGCAGGGCTAGGGACCGGGGAGCTGTTTTTT. Translation gives CASSSSRAGLGTGELFF.

Here the CDR3 DNA reads TGTGCCAGCTCACCAGAGACAGTCCTCGGGGAGCTGTTTTTT. This encodes CASSPETVLGELFF. The chain combines TRBV18 with TRBJ2-2; D might be TRBD1 (5 bases). V shed 2 bases and J shed 7 bases, with 11 bases lying between them. Germline V gives CDR1 KGHSH, CDR2 LQKENI. The CDR3 runs to 14 residues.

The J gene is TRBJ2-1, the V gene TRBV14; 9 bases match TRBD1. Germline V gene data show CDR1 as SGHDN and CDR2 as FVKESK. The V and J ends lost 4 bases and 3 bases, in that order; junction bases with no gene match: 4. This CDR3 is built from 15 residues. Here the CDR3 DNA reads TGTGCCAGCAGCCGACCGGGACAGGGCTACAATGAGCAGTTCTTC. Protein product: CASSRPGQGYNEQFF.

J is TRBJ2-1 and V is TRBV14; 7 bases fit TRBD2. From germline, CDR1 is SGHDN and CDR2 FVKESK. This CDR3 is built from 17 residues. With 1 base clipped from V and 7 bases from J, the junction kept 13 bases outside the gene matches. The CDR3 loop is CASSQGLGTTVKNEQFF. The DNA of the CDR3 is TGTGCCAGCAGCCAAGGCCTGGGGACTACCGTCAAGAATGAGCAGTTCTTC.

The chain employs TRBV2 and TRBJ2-5; D possibly corresponds to TRBD2 (6 bases). Per the germline V gene, CDR1 is SNHLY and CDR2 is FYNNEI. The CDR3 contains 15 residues. The V end lost 1 base, the J end lost 0 bases, and 9 bases lay between the germline ends. The CDR3 loop is CASSEGWGDQETQYF. CDR3 DNA sequence: TGTGCCAGCAGTGAAGGATGGGGGGACCAAGAGACCCAGTACTTC.

V is TRBV24-1 and J is TRBJ1-6, with D perhaps TRBD1 (5 bases). CDR1 and CDR2 (germline): KGHDR, SFDVKD. The CDR3 is 16 residues long. Trimming left V 9 bases short and J 9 bases short, with 23 bases between. The CDR3 loop reads CATGRGITVGLSPLHF. The CDR3 coding sequence is TGTGCCACCGGAAGGGGTATCACTGTGGGTCTTTCACCCCTCCACTTT.

This clone was recorded once. The rearrangement joins TRBV10-3 to TRBJ1-1; TRBD1 is a possible D gene (5 bases). V was pared by 5 bases and J by 1 base, with 11 bases between. CDR1 and CDR2 from the germline V gene are ENHRY and SYGVKD. The CDR3 is made up of 14 amino acids. The chain's CDR3 is CAISSRQTNTEAFF. In nucleotides, the CDR3 is TGTGCCATCAGTTCCCGACAGACGAACACTGAAGCTTTCTTT.

This chain joins TRBV10-3 and TRBJ1-2; D possibly corresponds to TRBD1 (5 bases). Deletions cut 11 bases from V and 0 bases from J, with 16 bases between. Germline assignment: CDR1 ENHRY and CDR2 SYGVKD. The CDR3 covers 14 residues. The CDR3 sequence: CAATVGGSNYGYTF. In nucleotides, the CDR3 is TGTGCCGCCACCGTCGGGGGGTCTAACTATGGCTACACCTTC.

The V gene is TRBV11-2, the J gene TRBJ2-2; D gene uncertain. The germline CDR1 and CDR2 sequences are SGHAT and FQNNGV. Trimming pared 1 base from V and 2 bases from J, leaving 17 bases between. The CDR3 spans 18 residues. The chain's CDR3 is CASSLGWIGQTNTGELFF. In nucleotides, the CDR3 is TGTGCCAGCAGCTTAGGGTGGATTGGGCAAACTAACACCGGGGAGCTGTTTTTT.

The chain joins TRBV14 to TRBJ2-1, with 9 bases lining up with TRBD2. The germline V gene has CDR1 SGHDN and CDR2 FVKESK. The J segment lost 9 bases and the V segment lost 1 base, leaving 10 bases of the junction unmatched. The CDR3 length is 16 residues. Here the CDR3 reads CASSQVGVAGAVEQFF. The DNA of the CDR3 is TGTGCCAGCAGCCAAGTGGGGGTAGCGGGAGCCGTTGAGCAGTTCTTC.

The chain has TRBV3-1 (or the pseudogene TRBV3-2) and TRBJ1-5; no clear D. The CDR3 contains 11 residues. The V gene lost 5 bases and the J gene lost 5 bases, with 4 bases spanning the gap. CDR1 and CDR2 from the germline V gene are LGHDT and YNNKEL (reference sequence). The CDR3 DNA sequence: TGTGCCAGCAGCTTCGATCAGCCCCAGCATTTT. This translates into CASSFDQPQHF.

The gene calls are TRBV5-1 and TRBJ2-2; TRBD2 aligns across 13 bases. CDR3 length equals 16 residues. Trimming removed 7 bases from V and 5 bases from J; junction bases left unmatched: 8. CDR1 is SGHRS and CDR2 is YFSETQ in the germline V gene. CDR3 amino acids: CASYGLAGVGTGELFF. CDR3 sequence (DNA): TGCGCCAGCTATGGACTAGCGGGAGTAGGTACCGGGGAGCTGTTTTTT. Together with reference TRBV5-1 and TRBJ2-2, the CDR3 gives the full variable domain: KAGVTQTPRYLIKTRGQQVTLSCSPISGHRSVSWYQQTPGQGLQFLFEYFSETQRNKGNFPGRFSGRQFSNSRSEMNVSTLELGDSALYLCASYGLAGVGTGELFFGEGSRLTVL.

This chain connects TRBV23-1 to TRBJ1-1; D not resolved. Being an ORF, TRBV23-1 has a function that is uncertain. The V and J ends lost 8 bases and 11 bases respectively, with 12 bases between them. The CDR3 has 10 amino acids. CDR3 nucleotide sequence: TGCGCCAGCTCGTGCAGGAATGCTTTCTTT. Its translation is CASSCRNAFF.

This clone was seen once. This chain links TRBV9 with TRBJ2-7; 11 positions match TRBD2. The germline gives CDR1 SGDLS, CDR2 YYNGEE. The CDR3 is 15 residues long. V shed 3 bases, J shed 5 bases, and the junction held 7 bases outside the gene matches. CDR3 amino acids: CASSAGLAVLDEQYF. As DNA, the CDR3 is TGTGCCAGCAGCGCGGGACTAGCGGTTTTGGACGAGCAGTACTTC.

CDR3 bases: TGTGCCAGCAGTGAAACAGTTACCATTAATGGCTACACCTTC. Translation: CASSETVTINGYTF. The chain links TRBV2 to TRBJ1-2, with D unclear. This CDR3 has 14 residues. CDR1 is SNHLY, CDR2 FYNNEI, per germline. V dropped 2 bases and J dropped 6 bases, with 13 bases sitting between them.

This chain connects TRBV30 to TRBJ1-2; D may be TRBD1 (6 bases). V was shortened by 4 bases and J by 5 bases, with 17 bases between the two germline ends. This CDR3 spans 14 amino acids. CDR1 and CDR2 from the germline V gene are GTSNPN and SVGIG (reference sequence). CDR3 DNA sequence: TGTGCCTGGACTGCCAGGGGTTCCGTTTATGGCTACACCTTC. Its translation: CAWTARGSVYGYTF.

The chain has TRBV30 and TRBJ1-6; D is ambiguous. The CDR3 extends over 16 amino acids. Trimming took 2 bases from V and 7 from J, leaving 18 bases between them. Germline V gene sequence: CDR1 GTSNPN, CDR2 SVGIG (reference sequence). In DNA form, the CDR3 reads TGTGCCTGGAGTTTCGGTGAGGGCAAATCGAATTCACCCCTCCACTTT. Amino acids: CAWSFGEGKSNSPLHF.

As DNA, the CDR3 is TGTGCCAGCAGCTTCGTGGCCTTGCGGGAAGGAAGCGAGCAGTACTTC. This codes for CASSFVALREGSEQYF. The chain combines TRBV7-2 with TRBJ2-7, with a tentative D call TRBD2 (6 bases). The CDR3 loop spans 16 amino acids. V lost 3 bases and J 6 bases, leaving 21 bases between the germline ends. Germline CDR1 and CDR2: SGHTA and FQGNSA.

CDR3 protein: CASSPGQFVEQYF. The CDR3 nucleotides read TGCGCCAGCAGCCCTGGGCAGTTCGTCGAGCAGTACTTC. The J gene is TRBJ2-7, the V gene TRBV5-1; no definite D call. Trimming pared 4 bases from V and 6 bases from J, leaving 14 bases between. There are 13 residues in the CDR3. CDR1 SGHRS and CDR2 YFSETQ come from the germline V gene.

CDR3 sequence (DNA): TGTGCCACCAGCATCGGACATTACGAGCAGTACTTC. Protein: CATSIGHYEQYF. The chain uses TRBV15 and TRBJ2-7; possible D gene TRBD1, 5 bases. The CDR3 covers 12 residues. Trimming removed 4 bases from V and 4 bases from J, with 8 bases in between. Germline V lookup: CDR1 LNHNV, CDR2 YYDKDF (reference sequence).

The J gene is TRBJ1-2, the V gene TRBV18; the match to TRBD1 covers 7 bases. CDR1 KGHSH and CDR2 LQKENI come from the germline V gene. CDR3 length: 15 residues. V trimming: 2 bases; J trimming: 1 base; junction bases outside the gene matches: 4. CDR3: CASSPLTGFNYGYTF. For the CDR3, the DNA is TGTGCCAGCTCACCATTGACAGGGTTTAACTATGGCTACACCTTC. The variable domain in full, with the rest retrieved from reference TRBV18 and TRBJ1-2, is NAGVMQNPRHLVRRRGQEARLRCSPMKGHSHVYWYRQLPEEGLKFMVYLQKENIIDESGMPKERFSAEFPKEGPSILRIQQVVRGDSAAYFCASSPLTGFNYGYTFGSGTRLTVV.

The rearrangement uses TRBV15 and TRBJ2-7, with 11 bases identical to TRBD1. The CDR3 has 14 residues. V shed 3 bases and J 5 bases; nucleotides not matched to a gene: 3. CDR1 LNHNV and CDR2 YYDKDF come from the germline V gene (reference sequence). The CDR3 reads CATSRGQGVDEQYF. The CDR3, as DNA: TGTGCCACCAGCAGGGGACAGGGGGTGGACGAGCAGTACTTC. The whole variable domain, remainder taken from reference TRBV15 and TRBJ2-7, is DAMVIQNPRYQVTQFGKPVTLSCSQTLNHNVMYWYQQKSSQAPKLLFHYYDKDFNNEADTPDNFQSRRPNTSFCFLDIRSPGLGDTAMYLCATSRGQGVDEQYFGPGTRLTVT.

CDR3 DNA sequence: TGCGCCAGCTGGGGACAGGGGCCCTCAATGGCTGGAAACACCATATATTTT. This gives the protein CASWGQGPSMAGNTIYF. The rearrangement links TRBV10-1 to TRBJ1-3; 10 nucleotides agree with TRBD1. Trimming cost V 8 bases and J 2 bases; bases outside gene matches: 12. The CDR3 has 17 amino acids. Looked up from germline, CDR1 is WNHNN and CDR2 is SYGVQD (reference sequence).